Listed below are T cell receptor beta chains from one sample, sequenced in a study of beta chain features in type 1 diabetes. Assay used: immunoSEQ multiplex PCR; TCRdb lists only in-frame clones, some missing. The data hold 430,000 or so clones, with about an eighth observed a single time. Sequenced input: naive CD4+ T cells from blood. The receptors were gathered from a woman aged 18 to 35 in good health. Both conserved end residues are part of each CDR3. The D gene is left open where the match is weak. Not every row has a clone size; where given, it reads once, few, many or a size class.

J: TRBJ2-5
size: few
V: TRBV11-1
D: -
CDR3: CASSRNMVGTQYF
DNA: TGTGCCAGCAGCCGTAACATGGTAGGGACCCAGTACTTC

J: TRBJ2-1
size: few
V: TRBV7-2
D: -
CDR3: CASSSLALSSYNEQFF
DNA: TGTGCCAGCAGCTCCCTAGCGCTTAGCTCCTACAATGAGCAGTTCTTC

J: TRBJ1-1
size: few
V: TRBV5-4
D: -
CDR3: CASSLDGLNTEAFF
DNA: TGTGCCAGCAGCTTGGATGGCCTGAACACTGAAGCTTTCTTT

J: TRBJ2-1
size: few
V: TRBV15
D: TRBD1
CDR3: CATRPPWTGGNEQFF
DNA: TGTGCCACCCGTCCGCCCTGGACAGGGGGCAATGAGCAGTTCTTC

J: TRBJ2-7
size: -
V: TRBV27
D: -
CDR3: CASSRGGSYEQYF
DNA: TGTGCCAGCAGTCGTGGGGGCAGCTACGAGCAGTACTTC

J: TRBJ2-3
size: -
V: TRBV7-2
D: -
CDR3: CASSLAPPRDTDTQYF
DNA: TGTGCCAGCAGCCTAGCCCCTCCCCGGGACACAGATACGCAGTATTTT

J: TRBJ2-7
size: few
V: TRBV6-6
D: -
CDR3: CASSLGGFGYEQYF
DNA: TGTGCCAGCTCTTTGGGTGGATTCGGCTACGAGCAGTACTTC

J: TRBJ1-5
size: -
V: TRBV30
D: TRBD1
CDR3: CAWSSGTGGGQPQHF
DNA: TGTGCCTGGAGTTCCGGGACAGGGGGCGGCCAGCCCCAGCATTTT

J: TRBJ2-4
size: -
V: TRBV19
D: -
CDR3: CASSISQGNIQYF
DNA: TGTGCCAGTAGTATTTCCCAGGGGAACATTCAGTACTTC

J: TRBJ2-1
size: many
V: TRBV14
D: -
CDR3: CASSQARTSSYNEQFF
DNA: TGTGCCAGCAGCCAAGCGCGTACCAGCTCCTACAATGAGCAGTTCTTC

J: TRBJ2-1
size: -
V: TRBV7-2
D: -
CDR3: CASSLGTAIYNEQFF
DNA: TGTGCCAGCAGCTTAGGGACGGCGATCTACAATGAGCAGTTCTTC

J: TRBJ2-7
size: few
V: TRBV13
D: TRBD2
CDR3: CASSLGPGTSYEQYF
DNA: TGTGCCAGCAGCTTAGGGCCGGGGACTAGCTACGAGCAGTACTTC

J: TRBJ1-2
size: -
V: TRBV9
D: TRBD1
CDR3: CASSAGQHLISGYTF
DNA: TGTGCCAGCAGCGCGGGACAGCATCTAATCTCTGGCTACACCTTC

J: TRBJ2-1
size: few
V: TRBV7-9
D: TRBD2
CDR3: CASSFREGEGNEQFF
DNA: TGTGCCAGCAGCTTCCGGGAGGGCGAGGGGAATGAGCAGTTCTTC

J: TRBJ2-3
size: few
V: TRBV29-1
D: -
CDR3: CSGATDTQYF
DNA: TGCAGCGGTGCGACGGATACGCAGTATTTT

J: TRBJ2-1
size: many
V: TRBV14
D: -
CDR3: CASSQGLHNEQFF
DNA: TGTGCCAGCAGCCAAGGACTTCACAATGAGCAGTTCTTC

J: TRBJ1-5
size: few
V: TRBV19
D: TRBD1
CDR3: CASSYQGGNQPQHF
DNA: TGTGCCAGTAGTTACCAGGGGGGCAATCAGCCCCAGCATTTT

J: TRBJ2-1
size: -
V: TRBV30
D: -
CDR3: CAWSGRHNRARNEQFF
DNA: TGTGCCTGGAGCGGTCGACATAACCGGGCCCGCAATGAGCAGTTCTTC

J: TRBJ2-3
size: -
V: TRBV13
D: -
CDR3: CASSSSSPDTQYF
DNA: TGTGCCAGCAGCTCCTCTTCCCCAGATACGCAGTATTTT

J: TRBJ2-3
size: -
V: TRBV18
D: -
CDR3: CASSPTTGSADTQYF
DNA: TGTGCCAGCTCACCTACCACTGGGTCCGCAGATACGCAGTATTTT

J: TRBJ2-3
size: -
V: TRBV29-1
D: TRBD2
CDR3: CSVVPGGAGTDTQYF
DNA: TGCAGCGTTGTTCCCGGGGGGGCCGGCACAGATACGCAGTATTTT